A single sample is the source of the 24 T cell receptor beta chains below, sequenced in a study of regulatory T cells in long-lasting Graves disease. Indicated time point: newly diagnosed GD, antithyroid drugs for less than 3 months. RNA from PBMCs was the source of the TCR library. The authors built TCR beta libraries using iRepertoire HTBI primers and Arm-PCR of CDR3 regions. Each CDR3 protein gets one entry after TCRdb re-called the multiplex PCR reads with MiXCR. This sample has 350,000 to 500,000 distinct CDR3 sequences, with about 16% found just once. In addition, the sample was reused for a study of T cells in Graves' hyperthyroidism and ophthalmopathy.

This specimen was peripheral blood mononuclear cells (PBMCs), taken at new diagnosis, from a patient treated with antithyroid drugs. The receptors here all came from a woman younger than 45 with Graves disease.

This rearrangement joins TRBV12-5 to TRBJ1-2; D possibly corresponds to TRBD1 (6 bases). The ends were cut back, 11 bases at V and 9 bases at J, with 19 bases in the middle. The CDR3 is made up of 12 amino acids. CDR1 is LGHNT, CDR2 FRNRAP, per germline. CDR3 region: CAPPGRGNSYTF. In DNA, the CDR3 is TGTGCTCCTCCCGGGAGGGGGAATAGCTACACCTTC. The full variable domain, its missing parts supplied by reference TRBV12-5 and TRBJ1-2, is DARVTQTPRHKVTEMGQEVTMRCQPILGHNTVFWYRQTMMQGLELLAYFRNRAPLDDSGMPKDRFSAEMPDATLATLKIQPSEPRDSAVYFCAPPGRGNSYTFGSGTRLTVV.

This clonotype was detected many times. The V and J genes are TRBV20-1 and TRBJ2-7; D may be TRBD1 (6 bases). V dropped 5 bases and J dropped 5 bases, with 19 bases sitting between them. The CDR3 has 14 residues. Germline V gene sequence: CDR1 DFQATT, CDR2 SNEGSKA (reference sequence). The CDR3 coding sequence is TGCAGTGCTTTGCAGGGGTCCCGATGGGACGAGCAGTACTTC. It translates to CSALQGSRWDEQYF.

As for this clonotype: Since a much larger clone is just one base distant, this may be a read error. V is TRBV3-1 and J is TRBJ2-5; D may match TRBD1 or TRBD2 (5 bases each). The CDR3 extends over 12 amino acids. Germline lookup yields CDR1 LGHDT and CDR2 YNNKEL (reference sequence). Here the CDR3 DNA reads TGTGCCAGCGGCCAGACCGGGACCGAAGGTTACTTC. It specifies CASGQTGTEGYF.

The rearrangement joins TRBV18 to TRBJ1-1; no clear D gene. V lost 3 bases, J lost 4 bases, and 9 bases lay in between. The CDR3 extends over 13 amino acids. Per germline, CDR1 KGHSH and CDR2 LQKENI. Here the CDR3 DNA reads TGTGCCAGCTCACCTCCGGGTACCACTGAAGCTTTCTTT. Translation: CASSPPGTTEAFF.

The sample holds one count of this clonotype. This rearrangement joins TRBV7-2 to TRBJ2-5, with D tentatively TRBD2 (6 bases). Trimming cost V 5 bases and J 2 bases, with 9 bases left between them. The V gene's germline CDR1 is SGHTA and CDR2 FQGNSA. There are 13 residues in the CDR3. DNA for the CDR3: TGTGCCAGCAGCACGGGACTGCAAGAGACCCAGTACTTC. The encoded protein is CASSTGLQETQYF.

This clonotype was seen more than once but under ten times. V usage is TRBV19 and J usage is TRBJ1-2; D gene ambiguous. The V and J ends lost 3 bases and 2 bases respectively, with 13 bases between them. From germline, CDR1 is LNHDA and CDR2 SQIVND (reference sequence). The CDR3 loop spans 15 amino acids. The CDR3 sequence is CASSIYPGLNYGYTF. Written as DNA, the CDR3 is TGTGCCAGTAGTATCTACCCCGGTCTAAACTATGGCTACACCTTC.

This clonotype was counted many times. CDR3 sequence (DNA): TGTGCCAGCAGCCCCGCGTCTTTGAACACTGAAGCTTTCTTT. Amino acids: CASSPASLNTEAFF. The rearrangement joins TRBV9 to TRBJ1-1; D not resolved. Germline CDR1 reads SGDLS; CDR2 reads YYNGEE. V dropped 4 bases and J dropped 0 bases, with 10 bases sitting between them. The CDR3 is 14 amino acids.

This clonotype came up many times. The gene calls are TRBV7-9 and TRBJ1-3, with a possible D match to TRBD1 (5 bases). The CDR3 length is 16 residues. Per germline, CDR1 SEHNR and CDR2 FQNEAQ (reference sequence). Trimming cost V 3 bases and J 1 base, with 13 bases left between them. The CDR3 sequence is CASSFSGTASGNTIYF. The CDR3 DNA reads as TGTGCCAGCAGCTTCTCAGGGACCGCTTCTGGAAACACCATATATTTT.

This clonotype appeared many times. The chain combines TRBV11-3 with TRBJ2-2; TRBD1 agrees at 10 bases. This CDR3 contains 16 residues. Germline V CDR1 and CDR2: SGHNT, YENEEA. Trimming cost V 0 bases and J 5 bases; bases outside gene matches: 3. The CDR3 DNA reads TGTGCCAGCAGCTTAGATCCGGGACAGGGGACCGGGGAGCTGTTTTTT. This gives the protein CASSLDPGQGTGELFF.

This clonotype was recorded at least ten times. The chain recombines TRBV7-2 with TRBJ2-7; D is ambiguous. V gave up 1 base and J gave up 1 base, with 11 bases separating them. Germline CDR1 is SGHTA and CDR2 is FQGNSA. The CDR3 totals 15 residues. The CDR3 reads CASSLDLQTSYEQYF. The CDR3 DNA reads as TGTGCCAGCAGCTTAGATTTACAGACTTCCTACGAGCAGTACTTC.

This clonotype was observed many times. This chain joins TRBV5-1 and TRBJ2-7, with 8 bases that match TRBD1. The V gene end was trimmed by 3 bases and the J gene end by 6 bases; junction bases not matched to a gene: 5. Germline-derived CDR1 and CDR2 are SGHRS and YFSETQ. The CDR3 totals 13 residues. The CDR3 DNA sequence: TGCGCCAGCAGCTCCGGGACAGGAGGCGAGCAGTACTTC. This translates into CASSSGTGGEQYF.

This clonotype was seen repeatedly, ten times or more. This chain joins TRBV3-1 and TRBJ2-3; 8 positions match TRBD2. Per the germline V gene, CDR1 is LGHDT and CDR2 is YNNKEL (reference sequence). Germline trimming cut 4 bases from V and 6 bases from J; bases unmatched to any gene: 15. The CDR3 runs to 17 residues. The CDR3 DNA follows: TGTGCCAGCAGCCTTCTGGCGAGCGGGAGTGGGTTTGATACGCAGTATTTT. It yields the protein CASSLLASGSGFDTQYF.

This clonotype has ten or more counts. J is TRBJ2-1 and V is TRBV30, with D uncertain. This CDR3 has 14 amino acids. Trimming took 6 bases from V and 0 from J, leaving 12 bases between them. Germline-derived CDR1 and CDR2 are GTSNPN and SVGIG (reference sequence). The CDR3 coding sequence is TGTGCCTGCAAGGGCCCCCTCTCCTACAATGAGCAGTTCTTC. This translates into CACKGPLSYNEQFF.

This clonotype was picked up many times. The gene calls are TRBV28 and TRBJ1-2, with D unclear. The CDR3 is made up of 14 amino acids. Germline assignment: CDR1 MDHEN and CDR2 SYDVKM. The V and J ends lost 5 bases and 4 bases respectively, with 14 bases between them. CDR3 region: CASSPYQWTYGYTF. As DNA, the CDR3 is TGTGCCAGCAGTCCGTATCAGTGGACCTATGGCTACACCTTC.

The chain combines TRBV4-3 with TRBJ2-1; tentatively, D is TRBD1 or TRBD2 (5 bases each). V was clipped by 4 bases and J by 5 bases, with 24 bases between them. CDR1 LGHNA and CDR2 YSLEER come from the germline V gene. The length of the CDR3 is 18 residues. The CDR3 nucleotides read TGCGCCAGCAGCCGAGGGGAAGGGGACCAGAGCCGACACAATGAGCAGTTCTTC. This codes for CASSRGEGDQSRHNEQFF.

The rearrangement uses TRBV28 and TRBJ1-5; D gene ambiguous. CDR1 is MDHEN, CDR2 SYDVKM, per germline. Trimming took 3 bases from V and 6 from J, leaving 9 bases between them. This CDR3 has 13 amino acids. The CDR3 loop is CASSFRVIQPQHF. In DNA form, the CDR3 reads TGTGCCAGCAGTTTTAGGGTGATTCAGCCCCAGCATTTT.

This clonotype appeared many times. This rearrangement joins TRBV20-1 to TRBJ2-1; D not certain. The CDR3 consists of 14 residues. V lost 3 bases and J lost 2, with 11 bases in between. Germline assignment: CDR1 DFQATT and CDR2 SNEGSKA (reference sequence). The CDR3 loop is CSASSGWTYNEQFF. In DNA, the CDR3 is TGCAGTGCTAGTTCGGGTTGGACCTACAATGAGCAGTTCTTC.

This clonotype has ten or more counts. V usage is TRBV15 and J usage is TRBJ2-7; D is unresolved. There are 14 residues in the CDR3. Germline assignment: CDR1 LNHNV and CDR2 YYDKDF (reference sequence). Trimming removed 0 bases from V and 0 bases from J, with 6 bases in between. The CDR3 protein is CATSRDYSSYEQYF. The CDR3 DNA is TGTGCCACCAGCAGAGATTATAGCTCCTACGAGCAGTACTTC.

This clonotype has ten or more counts. CDR3 in DNA: TGTGCCAGCAGCCAAATGGTCGGCAATCAGCCCCAGCATTTT. Translated, it gives CASSQMVGNQPQHF. This sequence joins TRBV3-1 and TRBJ1-5, with D unclear. This CDR3 comprises 14 residues. V dropped 2 bases and J dropped 2 bases, with 7 bases sitting between them. Germline values: CDR1 LGHDT, CDR2 YNNKEL (reference sequence).

This clonotype was seen at least ten times. This CDR3 reads CASSPWGDTQYF. For the CDR3, the DNA is TGTGCCAGCTCACCGTGGGGAGATACGCAGTATTTT. The V and J genes are TRBV18 and TRBJ2-3; D unclear. Germline CDR1 is KGHSH and CDR2 is LQKENI. The V end was cut by 3 bases, the J end by 5 bases, with 6 bases between. The CDR3 loop spans 12 amino acids.

Ten or more counts support this clonotype. V gene TRBV2 combines with J gene TRBJ1-3; no clear D gene. Germline CDR1 reads SNHLY; CDR2 reads FYNNEI. The CDR3 spans 14 residues. With 4 bases removed from V and 0 bases from J, the gap between germline ends came to 7 bases. The CDR3 DNA follows: TGTGCCAGCAGTGCAGGAGCCTCTGGAAACACCATATATTTT. The encoded protein is CASSAGASGNTIYF.

This clonotype was detected a few times. This rearrangement joins TRBV5-5 to TRBJ1-2; a weak D match, TRBD1 (6 bases). The germline V gene encodes CDR1 SGHKS and CDR2 YYEKEE (reference sequence). This CDR3 contains 14 residues. Trimming pared 4 bases from V and 0 bases from J, leaving 10 bases between. CDR3 DNA sequence: TGTGCCAGCAGCGAGGGGGATTCTAACTATGGCTACACCTTC. Its protein product is CASSEGDSNYGYTF.

The sample holds a few counts of this clonotype. The chain joins TRBV30 to TRBJ2-1, with TRBD2 as a possible D gene (5 bases). The CDR3 has 13 residues. Germline loops: CDR1 GTSNPN, CDR2 SVGIG (reference sequence). V gave up 7 bases and J gave up 10 bases, with 20 bases separating them. CDR3 in DNA: TGTGCCTTGCGGGTGGCGCCAATAACCGAGCAGTTCTTC. This sequence encodes CALRVAPITEQFF.

This clonotype was counted many times. V gene TRBV28 combines with J gene TRBJ1-1, with TRBD1 identical over 8 bases. The CDR3 spans 19 residues. The V segment lost 5 bases and the J segment 1 base; nucleotides outside the gene matches: 18. Per germline, CDR1 MDHEN and CDR2 SYDVKM. CDR3 bases: TGTGCCAGCAGTCCAGGGGTATCCGCAGGGGGCTGGGGGAACACTGAAGCTTTCTTT. This codes for CASSPGVSAGGWGNTEAFF. Combining the CDR3 with reference TRBV28 and TRBJ1-1 gives the whole variable domain DVKVTQSSRYLVKRTGEKVFLECVQDMDHENMFWYRQDPGLGLRLIYFSYDVKMKEKGDIPEGYSVSREKKERFSLILESASTNQTSMYLCASSPGVSAGGWGNTEAFFGQGTRLTVV.